The text below deals with one TCR beta chain. The sample comes from a study of blood T cells in healthy people across ages. The second PCR ran about 6 to 12 cycles with a sample-barcoded 5' primer and J-beta primers. TCRdb fed the 5' RACE reads into MiXCR, producing one record per CDR3 protein. The sample carries some 930,000 distinct CDR3 sequences, 25% to 35% recorded once. This same sample was also part of a study on T cells of mothers and their children. That paper states: RNA was extracted, and all of it went into cDNA synthesis at about 1.5 ug per 15 ul. Approximately 2.7 million TCR beta reads per child versus over 10 million per mother.

Sequenced material: blood. This receptor was taken from a woman aged 40-49 years in good health.

In DNA form, the CDR3 reads TGCAGTGTAGACAGGGGGCGAGGGTCTCAGCCCCAGCATTTT. Residues: CSVDRGRGSQPQHF. The chain carries TRBV20-1 and TRBJ1-5; 10 nucleotides match TRBD1. V lost 7 bases, J lost 6 bases, and 9 bases stayed unmatched. Germline V CDR1 and CDR2: DFQATT, SNEGSKA (reference sequence). The CDR3 length is 14 residues.